The entry below gives a single T cell receptor (beta chain) sequence along with its context. This entry belongs to a study of CD8+ T cells in alopecia areata. Study-wide background: A 6-month off-drug phase came after tofacitinib, which had lasted 6 to 18 months.

The V gene lost 4 bases and the J gene lost 3 bases, with 14 bases spanning the gap. The CDR3 has 15 amino acids. Per the germline V gene, CDR1 is MGHRA and CDR2 is YSYEKL. Treatment here: oral pan-JAK inhibitor, 5-10 mg twice daily. Extracted RNA was reverse transcribed into cDNA, the sequencing template. Using immunoSEQ multiplex PCR, the repertoire was profiled, and TCRdb retains in-frame clones only, with some absent. Among under 150,000 clones listed, roughly three fifths were seen once. This TCR derives from a human donor with alopecia areata. The input for sequencing was CD4+ T cells sorted from blood, taken at week 24, from a patient treated with tofacitinib. V gene TRBV4-1 combines with J gene TRBJ2-3; the D gene could be TRBD1 or TRBD2 (6 bases each). CDR3 nucleotide sequence: TGCGCCAGCAGCCCCCTCGGGGGCCTGACAGATACGCAGTATTTT. This translates into CASSPLGGLTDTQYF.